The rows below give T cell receptor beta chains drawn from one sample of a study of blood T cell repertoires in COVID-19. Assay used: immunoSEQ multiplex PCR; TCRdb lists only in-frame clones, some missing. This table holds a few hundred thousand clones, 88% found once. The specimen was peripheral blood. These receptor sequences come from a man younger than 35 with active or convalescent COVID-19. CDR3s leave out the opening cysteine and the closing phenylalanine or tryptophan.

j_gene: TRBJ2-3; v_gene: TRBV6-5; len: 14; CDR3aa: ASSYSLRGSTDTQY
j_gene: TRBJ2-2; v_gene: TRBV9; len: 14; CDR3aa: ASSPPVGQNTGELF
j_gene: TRBJ2-7; v_gene: TRBV5-1; len: 13; CDR3aa: ASSLRQGALYEQY
j_gene: TRBJ2-7; v_gene: TRBV9; len: 15; CDR3aa: ASSEGTSGGASYEQY
j_gene: TRBJ1-3; v_gene: TRBV18; len: 17; CDR3aa: ASSRYRDRARLSGNTIY
j_gene: TRBJ2-2; v_gene: TRBV28; len: 12; CDR3aa: ASRYSGGAGELF
j_gene: TRBJ2-5; v_gene: TRBV2; len: 14; CDR3aa: ASSERLAGNQETQY
j_gene: TRBJ1-3; v_gene: TRBV5-6; len: 12; CDR3aa: ASSYGQGRYTIY
j_gene: TRBJ2-1; v_gene: TRBV4-1; len: 13; CDR3aa: ASGPDRGLHNEQF
j_gene: TRBJ2-1; v_gene: TRBV5-1; len: 13; CDR3aa: ASSLGGTGMNEQF
j_gene: TRBJ1-2; v_gene: TRBV19; len: 15; CDR3aa: ASSTILSDRVGYGYT
j_gene: TRBJ2-2; v_gene: TRBV7-8; len: 15; CDR3aa: ASSLPAGGANTGELF
j_gene: TRBJ2-2; v_gene: TRBV5-1; len: 11; CDR3aa: ASRLGQTGELF
j_gene: TRBJ1-6; v_gene: TRBV7-9; len: 12; CDR3aa: ASSPEPPISPLH
j_gene: TRBJ2-7; v_gene: TRBV11-2; len: 10; CDR3aa: ASSSGTLEQY
j_gene: TRBJ2-7; v_gene: TRBV5-1; len: 12; CDR3aa: ASSFRGPGNEQY
j_gene: TRBJ1-1; v_gene: TRBV19; len: 10; CDR3aa: ATITVRDEAF
j_gene: TRBJ2-3; v_gene: TRBV2; len: 12; CDR3aa: ASSQLSGPEAQY
j_gene: TRBJ2-7; v_gene: TRBV9; len: 13; CDR3aa: ASSVEGTGLTEQY
j_gene: TRBJ2-5; v_gene: TRBV5-8; len: 12; CDR3aa: ASSLKGQLETQY
j_gene: TRBJ1-2; v_gene: TRBV7-9; len: 11; CDR3aa: ASSHRGRDGYT
j_gene: TRBJ1-2; v_gene: TRBV5-4; len: 13; CDR3aa: ASSSPGYNNYGYT
j_gene: TRBJ2-7; v_gene: TRBV10-3; len: 12; CDR3aa: AISEIRTVYEQY
j_gene: TRBJ1-5; v_gene: TRBV2; len: 13; CDR3aa: ASSEGQGGHQPQH
j_gene: TRBJ1-4; v_gene: TRBV29-1; len: 11; CDR3aa: SVQGRANEKLF
j_gene: TRBJ2-1; v_gene: TRBV6-6; len: 13; CDR3aa: ASSYRGGAYNEQF
j_gene: TRBJ2-3; v_gene: TRBV9; len: 11; CDR3aa: ASSVDLVNTQY
j_gene: TRBJ1-2; v_gene: TRBV5-4; len: 13; CDR3aa: ASSPSQGSGYGYT
j_gene: TRBJ1-6; v_gene: TRBV18; len: 12; CDR3aa: ASSPSPGDSPLH
j_gene: TRBJ1-2; v_gene: TRBV5-1; len: 11; CDR3aa: ASSTDRGYGYT
j_gene: TRBJ2-7; v_gene: TRBV9; len: 11; CDR3aa: ASSVGGEGRQY
j_gene: TRBJ2-2; v_gene: TRBV6-6; len: 13; CDR3aa: ASSQTSQGTGELF
j_gene: TRBJ2-7; v_gene: TRBV10-3; len: 10; CDR3aa: AIKQDGYEQY
j_gene: TRBJ1-6; v_gene: TRBV6-5; len: 11; CDR3aa: ASRDSYNSPLH
j_gene: TRBJ2-3; v_gene: TRBV28; len: 14; CDR3aa: ASPPSGRGSTDTQY
j_gene: TRBJ1-1; v_gene: TRBV9; len: 12; CDR3aa: ASSRDRGISEAF
j_gene: TRBJ2-5; v_gene: TRBV3-1/TRBV3-2; len: 11; CDR3aa: ASRNQGGETQY
j_gene: TRBJ2-5; v_gene: TRBV9; len: 15; CDR3aa: ASSVGRGGDYQETQY
j_gene: TRBJ2-7; v_gene: TRBV3-1/TRBV3-2; len: 13; CDR3aa: ASSQTRLGPNEQY
j_gene: TRBJ1-4; v_gene: TRBV3-1/TRBV3-2; len: 13; CDR3aa: ASSRRQTEREKLF
j_gene: TRBJ1-2; v_gene: TRBV4-1; len: 17; CDR3aa: ASSQDRGTGNGGWDGYT
j_gene: TRBJ1-2; v_gene: TRBV1; len: 12; CDR3aa: TSMGMTGHYGYT
j_gene: TRBJ2-3; v_gene: TRBV7-2; len: 14; CDR3aa: ASSTFSGRTTDTQY
j_gene: TRBJ1-3; v_gene: TRBV12-5; len: 12; CDR3aa: ASGPPNSGNTIY
j_gene: TRBJ2-1; v_gene: TRBV19; len: 16; CDR3aa: ASSIIPDSTLNYNEQF
j_gene: TRBJ2-1; v_gene: TRBV7-2; len: 13; CDR3aa: ASTTWGGVYNEQF
j_gene: TRBJ1-6; v_gene: TRBV11-2; len: 10; CDR3aa: ASSPIQAPLH
j_gene: TRBJ2-6; v_gene: TRBV5-4; len: 15; CDR3aa: ASSPDRGTSGANVLT
j_gene: TRBJ1-5; v_gene: TRBV6-5; len: 13; CDR3aa: ASSPDSYSNQPQH
j_gene: TRBJ1-2; v_gene: TRBV5-4; len: 12; CDR3aa: ASSLPGSYYGYT
j_gene: TRBJ2-7; v_gene: TRBV19; len: 14; CDR3aa: ASSAEGRSGRYEQY
j_gene: TRBJ1-2; v_gene: TRBV18; len: 12; CDR3aa: ASSIGTVNYGYT
j_gene: TRBJ1-2; v_gene: TRBV11-2; len: 14; CDR3aa: ASSYGTGGGNYGYT
j_gene: TRBJ2-7; v_gene: TRBV7-2; len: 9; CDR3aa: ASSLNYAQY
j_gene: TRBJ2-5; v_gene: TRBV7-2; len: 14; CDR3aa: ASSPQVAGAWETQY
j_gene: TRBJ1-6; v_gene: TRBV3-1/TRBV3-2; len: 14; CDR3aa: ASSQDLAGPGSPLH
j_gene: TRBJ2-1; v_gene: TRBV3-1/TRBV3-2; len: 13; CDR3aa: ASSPTSGGGNEQF